This TCR beta chain was captured by sequencing in a study of CD8+ T cells in alopecia areata. Study-wide results and caveats: Compared with mice, patients displayed less clear TCR sharing, possibly for HLA-related reasons.

On the basis of CD4, CD8alpha, NKG2D, NKG2ACE and other markers, pooled cutaneous lymph node cells were sorted. cDNA prepared by RNA extraction and subsequent reverse transcription served as the template for sequencing. Measured with immunoSEQ multiplex PCR; TCRdb has only the in-frame clones, and not every one. The specimen has 250,000 or so clones, none found just once. CDR1 is NNHDY, CDR2 SYVADS, per germline. The V and J ends lost 5 bases and 0 bases respectively, with 8 bases between them. The CDR3 runs 13 residues. About this clone itself: Its antigen is still unknown. Gene names denote mouse genes. The read stops 4 residues short of the end of the CDR3; the missing end is completed from the germline J gene.

This chain uses TRBV13-3 with TRBJ1-1, with a possible D match to TRBD1 (6 bases). Specimen: CD4+ T cells sorted from a lymph node. This sequence originates from a C3H/HeJ mouse with alopecia areata. The MHC haplotype of this mouse line is H2-k. The CDR3 bases that were read are TGTGCCAGCAGACAGGGATCAAACACA. It codes for CASRQGSNT. The CDR3 in its entirety is CASRQGSNTEVFF.